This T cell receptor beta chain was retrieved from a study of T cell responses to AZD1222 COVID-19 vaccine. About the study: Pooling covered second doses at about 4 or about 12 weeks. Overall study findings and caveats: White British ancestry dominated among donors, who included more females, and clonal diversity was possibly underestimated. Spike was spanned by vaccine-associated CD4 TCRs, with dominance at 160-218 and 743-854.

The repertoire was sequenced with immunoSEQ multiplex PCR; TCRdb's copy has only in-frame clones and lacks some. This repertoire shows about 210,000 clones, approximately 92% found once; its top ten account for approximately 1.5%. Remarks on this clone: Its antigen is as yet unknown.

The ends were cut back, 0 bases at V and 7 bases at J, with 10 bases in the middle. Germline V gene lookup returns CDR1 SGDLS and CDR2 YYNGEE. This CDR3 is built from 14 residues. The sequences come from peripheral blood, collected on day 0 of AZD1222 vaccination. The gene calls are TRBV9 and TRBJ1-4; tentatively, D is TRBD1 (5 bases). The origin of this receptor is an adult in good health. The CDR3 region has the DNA TGTGCCAGCAGCGTAGATCCAGGGTTTGAAAAACTGTTTTTT. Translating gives CASSVDPGFEKLFF.